Shown below are 11 T cell receptor beta chains from a single sample sequenced in a study of control samples from healthy donors and cancer patients. This table comes from immunoSEQ multiplex PCR, and its TCRdb copy is limited to in-frame clones, with some not included. The sample's table shows approximately 190,000 clones. Specimen: blood. These receptors were collected from a young woman in good health.

With respect to this clone: Other DNA sequences within the sample encode an identical CDR3. V gene TRBV27 combines with J gene TRBJ1-1; D is uncertain. Trimming took off 6 bases at V and 0 bases at J, with 17 bases between the two ends. The CDR3 is made up of 16 amino acids. From germline, CDR1 is MNHEY and CDR2 SMNVEV (reference sequence). For the CDR3, the DNA is TGTGCCAGCAGCTTAACGTTTTGGCGGATGAACACTGAAGCTTTCTTT. Its translation: CASSLTFWRMNTEAFF.

To note about this clone: Other DNA variants within this sample encode the same CDR3. The V and J genes are TRBV7-9 and TRBJ2-3; D remains ambiguous. This CDR3 region has 13 residues. V was clipped by 5 bases and J by 0 bases, with 6 bases between them. Germline V CDR1 and CDR2: SEHNR, FQNEAQ (reference sequence). CDR3 loop: CASSLLSTDTQYF. For the CDR3, the DNA is TGTGCCAGCAGCCTCCTTAGCACAGATACGCAGTATTTT.

V is TRBV9 and J is TRBJ1-5, with 9 bases identical to TRBD1. The trim removed 0 bases at V and 4 bases at J, leaving 2 bases unmatched. CDR3 length: 15 amino acids. Germline values: CDR1 SGDLS, CDR2 YYNGEE. CDR3 loop: CASSVGGTGNQPQHF. The CDR3 bases are TGTGCCAGCAGCGTAGGGGGGACAGGGAATCAGCCCCAGCATTTT.

CDR3 in amino acids: CSAGAVEAFF. The CDR3 DNA is TGCAGCGCCGGCGCCGTAGAAGCTTTCTTT. This sequence joins TRBV29-1 and TRBJ1-1; no definite D call. CDR3 size: 10 residues. CDR1 SQVTM and CDR2 ANQGSEA come from the germline V gene. With 7 bases removed from V and 8 bases from J, the gap between germline ends came to 11 bases.

This chain connects TRBV6-5 to TRBJ1-2, with D perhaps matching TRBD1 (6 bases). Germline loops: CDR1 MNHEY, CDR2 SVGAGI. CDR3 length equals 11 residues. V was pared by 7 bases and J by 8 bases, with 11 bases between. CDR3 sequence reads: CASTGTSGYTF. The CDR3 nucleotides read TGTGCCAGCACGGGGACAAGCGGCTACACCTTC.

The chain links TRBV25-1 to TRBJ2-4; 7 bases are shared with TRBD1. V was clipped by 8 bases and J by 6 bases; unmatched bases: 13. The CDR3 extends over 15 amino acids. Germline assignment: CDR1 MGHDK and CDR2 SYGVNS. The CDR3 sequence: CASRAPGTVGNIQYF. In nucleotides, the CDR3 is TGTGCCAGCCGGGCCCCCGGGACAGTAGGAAACATTCAGTACTTC.

V usage is TRBV11-2 and J usage is TRBJ2-2; TRBD2 is a possible D gene (6 bases). The V gene's germline CDR1 is SGHAT and CDR2 FQNNGV. With 1 base removed from V and 6 bases from J, the gap between germline ends came to 9 bases. The length of the CDR3 is 14 residues. The CDR3 sequence is CASSLGLEAGELFF. CDR3 DNA: TGTGCCAGCAGCTTAGGACTAGAAGCCGGGGAGCTGTTTTTT.

The V gene is TRBV28, the J gene TRBJ1-2; D may be TRBD1 (5 bases). Trimming cost V 2 bases and J 4 bases, with 14 bases left between them. The CDR3 totals 15 residues. Germline V gives CDR1 MDHEN, CDR2 SYDVKM. The CDR3 DNA reads TGTGCCAGCAGTTTAACGGGGGTGGACCGCTATGGCTACACCTTC. As protein: CASSLTGVDRYGYTF.

The chain has TRBV4-3 and TRBJ1-5; 7 nucleotides match TRBD1. V lost 0 bases and J lost 1; bases outside the gene matches: 6. This CDR3 is 17 amino acids long. Germline V gene lookup returns CDR1 LGHNA and CDR2 YSLEER. CDR3 protein: CASSQDRPTGSNQPQHF. CDR3 bases: TGCGCCAGCAGCCAAGATCGTCCGACAGGGAGCAATCAGCCCCAGCATTTT.

This sequence joins TRBV11-3 and TRBJ2-1; D perhaps matches TRBD2 (6 bases). This CDR3 region has 15 residues. Trimming stripped 5 bases from V and 0 bases from J, with 11 bases between. The germline V gene encodes CDR1 SGHNT and CDR2 YENEEA. The CDR3: CASSEGLSSYNEQFF. In DNA, the CDR3 is TGTGCCAGCAGCGAGGGACTGAGCTCCTACAATGAGCAGTTCTTC.

The rearrangement joins TRBV4-1 to TRBJ2-7; TRBD2 is a possible D gene (5 bases). This CDR3 contains 14 residues. V was pared by 1 base and J by 2 bases, with 9 bases between. Germline-derived CDR1 and CDR2 are MGHRA and YSYEKL. In DNA, the CDR3 is TGCGCCAGCAGCCAAGTCCTAGCAGCCTACGAGCAGTACTTC. Translating it yields CASSQVLAAYEQYF.